Given below is one T cell receptor beta chain in context. Its antigen is not known. These data belong to a study of response to subunit inactivated influenza vaccine. TCRdb called the RT-PCR reads again in MiXCR, with one record for every CDR3 protein. The sample consists of roughly 700,000 distinct CDR3 sequences, approximately 15% of them appearing once. This CDR3 spans 14 amino acids. The junction had 10 bases not matched to a gene; V was cut back by 5 bases and J by 10 bases. The germline CDR1 and CDR2 sequences are LGHDT and YNNKEL (reference sequence). General study findings and limits: Seasonal influenza vaccination, on each occasion, was suggested by the authors to recruit few new T cells.

V is TRBV3-1 and J is TRBJ2-1, with 8 positions matching TRBD1. Sequencing used PBMCs from blood, obtained 14 to 15 days before vaccination. This TCR derives from a man aged 50 to 60 who received an inactivated influenza vaccine. The CDR3 is CASSVKAGGVEQFF. CDR3 bases: TGTGCCAGCAGCGTGAAAGCAGGGGGCGTCGAGCAGTTCTTC.